A selection of T cell receptor beta chains follows, all from one sample in a study of cytomegalovirus exposure and HLA in healthy donors. TCRdb keeps only in-frame clones here, not all; method: immunoSEQ multiplex PCR. The sample lists approximately 160,000 clones; around 80% were seen once. The sample consisted of PBMCs. These TCRs come from a male donor in good health and CMV-seronegative. Both conserved end residues are part of each CDR3. D genes are given only for firm matches.

d_gene: -
len: 17
j_gene: TRBJ1-4
v_gene: TRBV15
CDR3aa: CATSFRTLYGGLEKLFF

d_gene: TRBD2
len: 15
j_gene: TRBJ2-6
v_gene: TRBV11-2
CDR3aa: CASSFGGVGANVLTF

d_gene: -
len: 15
j_gene: TRBJ1-6
v_gene: TRBV6-5
CDR3aa: CASSYSAGYNSPLHF

d_gene: TRBD1
len: 15
j_gene: TRBJ1-5
v_gene: TRBV6-6
CDR3aa: CASSWGQGAYQPQHF

d_gene: -
len: 14
j_gene: TRBJ1-6
v_gene: TRBV5-5
CDR3aa: CASSLDRAISPLHF

d_gene: TRBD1
len: 13
j_gene: TRBJ2-3
v_gene: TRBV9
CDR3aa: CASSGQGADTQYF

d_gene: TRBD1
len: 14
j_gene: TRBJ2-2
v_gene: TRBV27
CDR3aa: CASSRTGVPGELFF

d_gene: TRBD1
len: 18
j_gene: TRBJ2-3
v_gene: TRBV6-1
CDR3aa: CASSEIQGAFSLGDTQYF

d_gene: TRBD1
len: 14
j_gene: TRBJ2-3
v_gene: TRBV2
CDR3aa: CASSRGLGTDTQYF

d_gene: TRBD1
len: 17
j_gene: TRBJ1-3
v_gene: TRBV4-1
CDR3aa: CASSRQGLSLSGNTIYF

d_gene: -
len: 15
j_gene: TRBJ1-5
v_gene: TRBV7-6
CDR3aa: CASSSMSGNNQPQHF

d_gene: TRBD2
len: 15
j_gene: TRBJ2-2
v_gene: TRBV5-1
CDR3aa: CASSLQRESTGELFF

d_gene: TRBD1
len: 13
j_gene: TRBJ1-4
v_gene: TRBV2
CDR3aa: CASKGQGREKLFF

d_gene: -
len: 14
j_gene: TRBJ2-1
v_gene: TRBV28
CDR3aa: CASSSGLTSGEQFF

d_gene: TRBD1
len: 17
j_gene: TRBJ2-5
v_gene: TRBV28
CDR3aa: CASSSAQPRTGYETQYF

d_gene: TRBD2
len: 12
j_gene: TRBJ2-1
v_gene: TRBV29-1
CDR3aa: CSVVGTSGEQFF

d_gene: -
len: 14
j_gene: TRBJ2-4
v_gene: TRBV6-1
CDR3aa: CVSFSGDRKNIQYF

d_gene: -
len: 14
j_gene: TRBJ2-5
v_gene: TRBV5-1
CDR3aa: CASSLYSQQETQYF

d_gene: TRBD1
len: 17
j_gene: TRBJ2-6
v_gene: TRBV5-1
CDR3aa: CASSLVGQGAGANVLTF

d_gene: TRBD2
len: 15
j_gene: TRBJ2-7
v_gene: TRBV6-5
CDR3aa: CASSSWTSGRREQYF

d_gene: TRBD1
len: 12
j_gene: TRBJ2-7
v_gene: TRBV10-3
CDR3aa: CANGDRPYEQYF

d_gene: -
len: 17
j_gene: TRBJ1-1
v_gene: TRBV19
CDR3aa: CASSDERAQGRNTEAFF

d_gene: -
len: 17
j_gene: TRBJ2-6
v_gene: TRBV18
CDR3aa: CASSPPTNLGRANVLTF

d_gene: -
len: 15
j_gene: TRBJ1-4
v_gene: TRBV28
CDR3aa: CASSFEGTGGEKLFF

d_gene: -
len: 13
j_gene: TRBJ2-7
v_gene: TRBV7-3
CDR3aa: CASSSQGGGGTNF

d_gene: -
len: 14
j_gene: TRBJ1-3
v_gene: TRBV2
CDR3aa: CASSETYSGNTIYF

d_gene: -
len: 13
j_gene: TRBJ2-7
v_gene: TRBV6-5
CDR3aa: CASSLGLIYEQYF

d_gene: TRBD2
len: 15
j_gene: TRBJ2-5
v_gene: TRBV29-1
CDR3aa: CSVTYPGGQQETQYF

d_gene: -
len: 14
j_gene: TRBJ2-1
v_gene: TRBV7-6
CDR3aa: CASSLASPYNEQFF

d_gene: TRBD1
len: 16
j_gene: TRBJ1-1
v_gene: TRBV5-8
CDR3aa: CASHTTGTGGRGVAFF

d_gene: TRBD1
len: 17
j_gene: TRBJ2-6
v_gene: TRBV5-1
CDR3aa: CASSSRQGATGANVLTF

d_gene: TRBD1
len: 16
j_gene: TRBJ2-2
v_gene: TRBV14
CDR3aa: CASSQATGANTGELFF

d_gene: -
len: 15
j_gene: TRBJ1-6
v_gene: TRBV5-6
CDR3aa: CASSLLDRFNSPLHF

d_gene: TRBD1
len: 13
j_gene: TRBJ1-1
v_gene: TRBV7-3
CDR3aa: CASSWTGTDEAFF

d_gene: TRBD2
len: 14
j_gene: TRBJ2-7
v_gene: TRBV7-2
CDR3aa: CASSSYSGKSEQYF

d_gene: TRBD2
len: 15
j_gene: TRBJ2-4
v_gene: TRBV29-1
CDR3aa: CSVDGEGVAKNIQYF

d_gene: TRBD1
len: 19
j_gene: TRBJ2-6
v_gene: TRBV5-1
CDR3aa: CASGAPRGGALTGANVLTF

d_gene: TRBD2
len: 16
j_gene: TRBJ2-5
v_gene: TRBV9
CDR3aa: CASSVGLAGLSETQYF

d_gene: TRBD2
len: 17
j_gene: TRBJ2-3
v_gene: TRBV7-9
CDR3aa: CASSLRRRGAGTDTQYF

d_gene: TRBD1
len: 16
j_gene: TRBJ2-7
v_gene: TRBV28
CDR3aa: CASGMEDREGSYEQYF

d_gene: -
len: 13
j_gene: TRBJ2-5
v_gene: TRBV18
CDR3aa: CASSPQNQETQYF

d_gene: TRBD2
len: 15
j_gene: TRBJ2-2
v_gene: TRBV27
CDR3aa: CASSPVAGAAGELFF

d_gene: TRBD1
len: 13
j_gene: TRBJ2-1
v_gene: TRBV11-3
CDR3aa: CASSHDRGNEQFF

d_gene: -
len: 15
j_gene: TRBJ1-2
v_gene: TRBV7-9
CDR3aa: CASSLGVAGTYGYTF

d_gene: -
len: 15
j_gene: TRBJ2-3
v_gene: TRBV4-1
CDR3aa: CASSQDPTGTDTQYF

d_gene: -
len: 14
j_gene: TRBJ1-1
v_gene: TRBV18
CDR3aa: CASSTTGQNTEAFF

d_gene: -
len: 14
j_gene: TRBJ2-6
v_gene: TRBV6-5
CDR3aa: CASRNSIGANVLTF

d_gene: TRBD1
len: 15
j_gene: TRBJ1-5
v_gene: TRBV6-5
CDR3aa: CASRPQGGSNQPQHF

d_gene: TRBD2
len: 14
j_gene: TRBJ2-7
v_gene: TRBV28
CDR3aa: CASSLQGGGYEQYF

d_gene: TRBD2
len: 15
j_gene: TRBJ2-3
v_gene: TRBV4-2
CDR3aa: CASSRGLGSTDTQYF

d_gene: -
len: 16
j_gene: TRBJ2-5
v_gene: TRBV4-1
CDR3aa: CASSQERVTGGETQYF

d_gene: TRBD2
len: 15
j_gene: TRBJ2-3
v_gene: TRBV7-3
CDR3aa: CASSFSGSDGDTQYF

d_gene: TRBD2
len: 16
j_gene: TRBJ2-3
v_gene: TRBV19
CDR3aa: CASSRLAGAFTDTQYF

d_gene: -
len: 13
j_gene: TRBJ2-3
v_gene: TRBV12-5
CDR3aa: CASGFFVSDTQYF

d_gene: TRBD1
len: 13
j_gene: TRBJ2-5
v_gene: TRBV7-2
CDR3aa: CASGRTGSETQYF